This TCR beta chain was sequenced for a study of spatial heterogeneity in lung cancer. Study-wide points: Intratumoral expanded alpha and beta TCR counts were found to track tumor mutation counts.

This clonotype has just a few counts. What it binds is unknown. The size of this beta chain means little, since it is a stray read in a library made for alpha chains. V lost 7 bases and J lost 0, with 10 bases in between. CDR3 size: 14 residues. The V gene's germline CDR1 is SEHNR and CDR2 FQNEAQ (reference sequence). Sample time point: sample taken at primary tumor resection. Patients with untreated early-stage non-small cell lung cancer, numbering some 72, were the donors. Whole RNA, which was extracted from tumor, nontumor lung tissue or frozen PBMC, was sequenced without any cell sorting. In the library, each TCR cDNA molecule bore its own unique molecular identifier. MiXCR was run by TCRdb on the 5' RACE reads, yielding one entry per CDR3 protein. Among roughly 7,000 distinct CDR3 sequences listed, around 15% were seen once.

Source: lung tumor tissue, taken at surgery. The source of this sequence is a male donor with early-stage non-small cell lung cancer. The chain has TRBV7-9 and TRBJ1-3; D ambiguous. CDR3 DNA: TGTGCCAGCATCCCCGGAACCTCTGGAAACACCATATATTTT. Amino acid sequence: CASIPGTSGNTIYF.